This T cell receptor beta chain was captured in a study of radiation and T cells in renal cell carcinoma. The data were produced by immunoSEQ multiplex PCR, yet TCRdb's version contains in-frame clones alone and is incomplete. The sample gives under 100,000 clones, about 79% of which show up once; 6.5% to 8% is in the top ten. Time point reported: blood 4 weeks post-SBRT, at nephrectomy. This sample's treatment: 15 Gy SBRT to primary tumor, nephrectomy 4 weeks later. Clear cell pathology was present in this patient's renal cell carcinoma. Whole-study findings and limits: From baseline, blood top tumor clonotypes peaked at 2 weeks post-radiation.

Details on this clone: What it binds is unknown.

There are 13 residues in the CDR3. V was cut by 8 bases and J by 6 bases, with 14 bases left in between. The germline V gene encodes CDR1 WSHSY and CDR2 SAAADI. The clonotype comes from a man aged 60-69 years with renal cell carcinoma. The chain is built from TRBV10-2 and TRBJ1-5; TRBD1 might be the D (5 bases). The sample in question was blood, obtained from a patient whose treatment included radiotherapy and nephrectomy. The CDR3: CASRGGEGQPQHF. CDR3 DNA: TGCGCCAGCCGGGGGGGAGAGGGTCAGCCCCAGCATTTT.